The 23 T cell receptor beta chains in this list originate from one sample, sequenced in a study of T-cell memory formation after mild COVID-19 (dated by TCRdb to about 2021). Preparation of the library involved 5' RACE. The instrument given in TCRdb is Illumina NovaSeq 6000. The public sequencing data were trimmed at Q25 with fastp and processed into clonotypes with MiXCR by TCRdb, which kept only in-frame beta chains. Rows matching on CDR3 protein sequence are summarized as one entry with the most common DNA and genes. This sample holds roughly 80,000 distinct CDR3 sequences; approximately 25% were observed only once. The ten top clones hold around 40% of the sample. Sequences were obtained from PBMCs or a T cell subset sorted from them (not recorded which). Receptors originate from a man in his late teens or twenties who had mild COVID-19 (a few samples of this study predate the infection). The sample titles of this study are shuffled in the database, so cell type and time point are left out; the donor was told from shared clones.

This clonotype occurred a few times. V is TRBV2 and J is TRBJ1-2, with TRBD1 matching over 9 bases. Per the germline V gene, CDR1 is SNHLY and CDR2 is FYNNEI. The ends lost 0 bases at V and 7 bases at J; junction bases unmatched: 9. The CDR3 sequence is 16 residues long. CDR3 sequence (DNA): TGTGCCAGCAGTGAAGCCCGGACAGGGGTCCGGCCTGGCTACACCTTC. Amino acid sequence: CASSEARTGVRPGYTF. Combining the CDR3 with reference TRBV2 and TRBJ1-2 gives the whole variable domain EPEVTQTPSHQVTQMGQEVILRCVPISNHLYFYWYRQILGQKVEFLVSFYNNEISEKSEIFDDQFSVERPDGSNFTLKIRSTKLEDSAMYFCASSEARTGVRPGYTFGSGTRLTVV.

This clonotype turned up a few times. J is TRBJ2-7 and V is TRBV4-1; 13 positions agree with TRBD2. The CDR3 totals 16 residues. V lost 2 bases and J lost 2; bases outside the gene matches: 3. Germline CDR1 and CDR2: MGHRA and YSYEKL. CDR3 in DNA: TGCGCCAGCAGCCAATTGACTAGCGGGGGGACCTACGAGCAGTACTTC. This encodes CASSQLTSGGTYEQYF.

The genes are TRBV7-6 and TRBJ2-3, with TRBD2 matching 8 bases. This CDR3 comprises 16 residues. With V trimmed by 1 base and J by 2 bases, 5 bases remained unmatched. The germline CDR1 and CDR2 sequences are SGHVS and FNYEAQ. CDR3 sequence: CASSLVGGGYTDTQYF. DNA for the CDR3: TGTGCCAGCAGCTTAGTCGGCGGGGGGTACACAGATACGCAGTATTTT.

This clonotype was detected a few times. The chain links TRBV4-3 to TRBJ2-1, with TRBD2 matching 10 bases. The CDR3 is 16 residues long. Trimming removed 0 bases from V and 4 bases from J; junction bases left unmatched: 3. CDR1 and CDR2 from the germline V gene are LGHNA and YSLEER. The CDR3 DNA follows: TGCGCCAGCAGCCAAGATGAGCGGGGGGGTTACAATGAGCAGTTCTTC. This translates into CASSQDERGGYNEQFF.

At least ten counts were recorded for this clonotype. The V and J genes are TRBV6-4 and TRBJ2-3, with a possible D match to TRBD2 (6 bases). CDR1 MRHNA and CDR2 SNTAGT come from the germline V gene. Trimming took 0 bases from V and 0 from J, leaving 7 bases between them. The CDR3 contains 15 residues. The CDR3 bases are TGTGCCAGCAGTGACTCAGCGGGTAGCACAGATACGCAGTATTTT. This gives the protein CASSDSAGSTDTQYF.

The genes are TRBV6-2 or TRBV6-3 and TRBJ2-5; tentative D call: TRBD1 (6 bases). The CDR3 extends over 15 amino acids. CDR1 is MNHEY and CDR2 is SVGEGT in the germline V gene. The germline V and J ends were trimmed by 2 bases and 4 bases, with 14 bases remaining between them. Here the CDR3 DNA reads TGTGCCAGCAGTTACGCCTACAGGGTGGGAGAGACCCAGTACTTC. This translates into CASSYAYRVGETQYF.

This rearrangement joins TRBV4-1 to TRBJ2-3; D not certain. The CDR3 loop spans 12 amino acids. V lost 3 bases, J lost 6 bases, and 7 bases lay in between. Germline V CDR1 and CDR2: MGHRA, YSYEKL. The CDR3: CASSQGLDTQYF. The CDR3 nucleotides are TGCGCCAGCAGCCAGGGGTTGGATACGCAGTATTTT.

The genes are TRBV19 and TRBJ2-2, with D hard to call. The V gene lost 3 bases and the J gene lost 5 bases, with 4 bases spanning the gap. The CDR3 sequence is 12 residues long. CDR1 is LNHDA, CDR2 SQIVND, per germline (reference sequence). The CDR3 region is CASSIGTGELFF. Written as DNA, the CDR3 is TGTGCCAGTAGTATCGGGACCGGGGAGCTGTTTTTT. The complete variable domain, with remaining parts taken from reference TRBV19 and TRBJ2-2, reads DGGITQSPKYLFRKEGQNVTLSCEQNLNHDAMYWYRQDPGQGLRLIYYSQIVNDFQKGDIAEGYSVSREKKESFPLTVTSAQKNPTAFYLCASSIGTGELFFGEGSRLTVL.

There are a few counts of this clonotype. V gene TRBV18 combines with J gene TRBJ2-7; 7 positions agree with TRBD1. CDR3 size: 13 residues. Trimming cost V 3 bases and J 4 bases; bases outside gene matches: 3. Germline lookup yields CDR1 KGHSH and CDR2 LQKENI. As DNA, the CDR3 is TGTGCCAGCTCACCTACGGACAGGTACGAGCAGTACGTC. Protein: CASSPTDRYEQYV.

This CDR3 reads CASSYSQGNYGYTF. CDR3 DNA: TGTGCCAGCAGTTACTCCCAGGGTAACTATGGCTACACCTTC. The rearrangement links TRBV6-5 to TRBJ1-2, with D possibly matching TRBD1 (5 bases). Trimming stripped 0 bases from V and 1 base from J, with 6 bases between. Germline-derived CDR1 and CDR2 are MNHEY and SVGAGI. CDR3 length equals 14 residues.

The chain recombines TRBV5-4 with TRBJ1-1; 8 nucleotides line up with TRBD1. Germline trimming cut 4 bases from V and 0 bases from J; bases unmatched to any gene: 2. This CDR3 spans 14 amino acids. Germline CDR1 SGHNT, CDR2 YYREEE (reference sequence). The DNA for the CDR3 is TGTGCCAGCAGCCCGGACAGGGTGAACACTGAAGCTTTCTTT. Its protein is CASSPDRVNTEAFF.

The chain links TRBV20-1 to TRBJ1-5; no clear D. The CDR3 contains 13 residues. CDR1 is DFQATT and CDR2 is SNEGSKA in the germline V gene (reference sequence). The CDR3 loop is CSAPGSSNQPQHF. The CDR3 DNA follows: TGCAGCGCTCCGGGGAGTAGCAATCAGCCCCAGCATTTT.

In its sample, this clonotype was seen a few times. The chain combines TRBV7-9 with TRBJ2-2; weak D call: TRBD1 (5 bases). The germline V and J ends were trimmed by 2 bases and 1 base, with 11 bases remaining between them. Germline CDR1 is SEHNR and CDR2 is FQNEAQ (reference sequence). The CDR3 has 16 amino acids. Written as DNA, the CDR3 is TGTGCCAGCAGCTTACATATGCAGGGGAACACCGGGGAGCTGTTTTTT. Its translation is CASSLHMQGNTGELFF. Based on the CDR3 plus reference TRBV7-9 and TRBJ2-2, the full variable domain is DTGVSQNPRHKITKRGQNVTFRCDPISEHNRLYWYRQTLGQGPEFLTYFQNEAQLEKSRLLSDRFSAERPKGSFSTLEIQRTEQGDSAMYLCASSLHMQGNTGELFFGEGSRLTVL.

V and J are TRBV4-1 and TRBJ2-2, with 7 bases that match TRBD1. Germline CDR1 reads MGHRA; CDR2 reads YSYEKL. Germline trimming cut 5 bases from V and 4 bases from J; bases unmatched to any gene: 7. The CDR3 consists of 15 residues. The CDR3 nucleotides are TGCGCCAGCAGCACCCGGGACAGCTTCACCGGGGAGCTGTTTTTT. Translation gives CASSTRDSFTGELFF.

The genes are TRBV5-1 and TRBJ2-5; TRBD1 agrees at 7 bases. J lost 5 bases, V lost 4 bases, and 2 bases had no gene match. The germline CDR1 and CDR2 sequences are SGHRS and YFSETQ. This CDR3 has 12 residues. The CDR3 DNA sequence: TGCGCCAGCAGCGGCAGGGGGGAGACCCAGTACTTC. It yields the protein CASSGRGETQYF.

The J gene is TRBJ1-2, the V gene TRBV13; no clear D gene. Trimming cost V 2 bases and J 4 bases, with 5 bases left between them. Looked up from germline, CDR1 is PRHDT and CDR2 is FYEKMQ (reference sequence). This CDR3 has 12 amino acids. This CDR3 reads CASSLITYGYTF. CDR3 DNA sequence: TGTGCCAGCAGCTTAATCACCTATGGCTACACCTTC.

J is TRBJ1-1 and V is TRBV12-3 or TRBV12-4; a weak D match, TRBD1 (5 bases). The CDR3 has 13 residues. V was pared by 6 bases and J by 3 bases, with 11 bases between. The CDR3 spells CASRGWGDTEAFF. The CDR3, as DNA: TGTGCCAGCAGGGGATGGGGCGACACTGAAGCTTTCTTT.

This clonotype is labeled as large. The chain has TRBV4-1 and TRBJ2-1; 7 bases match TRBD2. V was clipped by 1 base and J by 0 bases; unmatched bases: 0. Germline V gene sequence: CDR1 MGHRA, CDR2 YSYEKL. The length of the CDR3 is 15 residues. The CDR3 sequence is CASSQAGGSYNEQFF. DNA for the CDR3: TGCGCCAGCAGCCAAGCGGGGGGCTCCTACAATGAGCAGTTCTTC.

The chain has TRBV7-9 and TRBJ2-1; 7 positions match TRBD2. The germline gives CDR1 SEHNR, CDR2 FQNEAQ (reference sequence). The CDR3 extends over 17 amino acids. V lost 4 bases and J lost 2; bases outside the gene matches: 11. The CDR3 nucleotides read TGTGCCAGCAGCTCCTCCGCGGGACTACAAACCTACAATGAGCAGTTCTTC. Translating gives CASSSSAGLQTYNEQFF.

In its sample, this clonotype was seen many times. This chain links TRBV7-9 with TRBJ1-4, with D possibly matching TRBD1 (6 bases). Germline assignment: CDR1 SEHNR and CDR2 FQNEAQ (reference sequence). With 2 bases removed from V and 0 bases from J, the gap between germline ends came to 16 bases. CDR3 size: 18 residues. The CDR3 DNA is TGTGCCAGCAGCTTACTGCCAGGGGAGGGGGCAACTAATGAAAAACTGTTTTTT. This gives the protein CASSLLPGEGATNEKLFF.

The chain carries TRBV6-5 and TRBJ1-4; unclear D gene. Trimming pared 2 bases from V and 7 bases from J, leaving 14 bases between. Germline V gene lookup returns CDR1 MNHEY and CDR2 SVGAGI. This CDR3 has 15 residues. As DNA, the CDR3 is TGTGCCAGCAGTTACGAGCCTGCTGGGAGTGAAAAACTGTTTTTT. Translation gives CASSYEPAGSEKLFF.

V is TRBV27 and J is TRBJ1-1; D not certain. V lost 5 bases and J lost 1, with 11 bases in between. From germline, CDR1 is MNHEY and CDR2 SMNVEV (reference sequence). CDR3 length: 14 amino acids. CDR3 protein: CASSIQSRNTEAFF. The CDR3 DNA reads TGTGCCAGCAGTATTCAGAGCCGGAACACTGAAGCTTTCTTT.

A few counts support this clonotype. The chain combines TRBV7-6 with TRBJ1-2; 10 bases fit TRBD1. Trimming cost V 5 bases and J 8 bases; bases outside gene matches: 5. The length of the CDR3 is 13 residues. Looked up from germline, CDR1 is SGHVS and CDR2 is FNYEAQ. The CDR3 protein is CASSTGQGGGYTF. CDR3 bases: TGTGCCAGCAGCACCGGACAGGGGGGAGGCTACACCTTC.